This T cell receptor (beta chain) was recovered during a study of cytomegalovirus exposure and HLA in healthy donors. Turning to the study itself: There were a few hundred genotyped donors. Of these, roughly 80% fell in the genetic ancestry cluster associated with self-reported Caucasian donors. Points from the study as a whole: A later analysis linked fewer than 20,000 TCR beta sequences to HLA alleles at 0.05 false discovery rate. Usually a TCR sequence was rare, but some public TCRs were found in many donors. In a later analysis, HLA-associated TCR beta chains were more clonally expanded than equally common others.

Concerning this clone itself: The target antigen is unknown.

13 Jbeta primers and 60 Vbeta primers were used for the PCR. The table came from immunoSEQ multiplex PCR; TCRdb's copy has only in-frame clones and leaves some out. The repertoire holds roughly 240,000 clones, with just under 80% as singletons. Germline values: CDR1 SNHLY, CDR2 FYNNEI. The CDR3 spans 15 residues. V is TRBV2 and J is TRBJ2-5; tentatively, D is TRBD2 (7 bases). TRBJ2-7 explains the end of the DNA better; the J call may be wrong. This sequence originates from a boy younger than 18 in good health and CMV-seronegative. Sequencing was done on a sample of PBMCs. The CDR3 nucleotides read TGTGCCAGCAGTTCCCAGGGGAGGGCGAATTACGAGCAGTACTTC. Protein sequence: CASSSQGRANYEQYF.